The 10 T cell receptor beta chains listed next were all sequenced from one sample in a study of T-cell memory formation after mild COVID-19. From the 5' RACE reads, TCRdb called clonotypes with MiXCR, one entry per CDR3 protein. Here the sample spans some 300,000 distinct CDR3 sequences, approximately 22% being singletons. Sequencing was done on a sample of PBMCs or a T cell subset sorted from them (not recorded which). These receptors were taken from a man younger than 35 who had mild COVID-19 (a few samples of this study predate the infection). Cell type and time point are not known.

This clonotype was counted between two and nine times. The chain has TRBV19 and TRBJ1-1; D unresolved. The CDR3 is 15 residues long. CDR1 is LNHDA and CDR2 is SQIVND in the germline V gene (reference sequence). Trimming removed 4 bases from V and 3 bases from J, with 15 bases in between. The CDR3 DNA reads as TGTGCCAGTAGTAGCCAGGCGGCGGGTGACACTGAAGCTTTCTTT. Protein product: CASSSQAAGDTEAFF.

This clonotype was seen more than once but under ten times. The chain employs TRBV12-3 or TRBV12-4 and TRBJ1-4; TRBD1 matches at 9 bases. This CDR3 spans 13 amino acids. V shed 6 bases, J shed 7 bases, and the junction held 3 bases outside the gene matches. The CDR3 region has the DNA TGTGCCAGCAGATCGGACAGGGGTGAAAAACTGTTTTTT. Translation gives CASRSDRGEKLFF.

The chain uses TRBV28 and TRBJ2-7; tentatively, D is TRBD2 (5 bases). V lost 5 bases, J lost 2 bases, and 10 bases lay in between. The CDR3 sequence is 13 residues long. CDR1 is MDHEN and CDR2 is SYDVKM in the germline V gene. The CDR3: CASSEGLTYEQYV. In DNA, the CDR3 is TGTGCCAGCAGTGAAGGACTTACCTACGAGCAGTACGTC.

The V gene is TRBV5-1, the J gene TRBJ2-5; D remains unclear. The length of the CDR3 is 15 residues. Germline CDR1 reads SGHRS; CDR2 reads YFSETQ. Trimming took off 0 bases at V and 5 bases at J, with 14 bases between the two ends. CDR3 coding DNA: TGCGCCAGCAGCTTGGGCGCGCAGGTCGAGGAGACCCAGTACTTC. Protein: CASSLGAQVEETQYF.

The table lists this clonotype with a few counts. The chain links TRBV7-2 to TRBJ2-4, with a possible D match to TRBD2 (5 bases). Germline V CDR1 and CDR2: SGHTA, FQGNSA. The CDR3 is made up of 18 amino acids. Trimming took 5 bases from V and 0 from J, leaving 20 bases between them. The CDR3 protein is CASSLIRGGGLAKNIQYF. CDR3 bases: TGTGCCAGCAGCCTCATACGTGGAGGCGGACTAGCCAAAAACATTCAGTACTTC.

The chain has TRBV11-2 and TRBJ2-1; D possibly corresponds to TRBD1 (6 bases). CDR1 SGHAT and CDR2 FQNNGV come from the germline V gene. The CDR3 sequence is 13 residues long. The ends were cut back, 6 bases at V and 7 bases at J, with 13 bases in the middle. The CDR3: CASRFGRGNEQFF. DNA for the CDR3: TGTGCCAGCAGATTCGGCAGGGGTAATGAGCAGTTCTTC.

V usage is TRBV7-9 and J usage is TRBJ2-3, with 11 nucleotides matching TRBD2. The CDR3 is made up of 15 amino acids. The germline gives CDR1 SEHNR, CDR2 FQNEAQ (reference sequence). With 5 bases clipped from V and 4 bases from J, the junction kept 5 bases outside the gene matches. CDR3 region: CASSPLAGDSDTQYF. The CDR3 nucleotides are TGTGCCAGCAGCCCACTAGCGGGAGACTCAGATACGCAGTATTTT.

Ten or more counts support this clonotype. This chain uses TRBV29-1 with TRBJ2-6; D gene ambiguous. The CDR3 extends over 16 amino acids. V lost 0 bases and J lost 2, with 11 bases in between. Germline assignment: CDR1 SQVTM and CDR2 ANQGSEA. Here the CDR3 DNA reads TGCAGCGTTGAAGATCCGGTCGCGGCTGGGGCCAACGTCCTGACTTTC. Residues: CSVEDPVAAGANVLTF.

The chain joins TRBV5-1 to TRBJ2-7; 11 nucleotides line up with TRBD2. Per the germline V gene, CDR1 is SGHRS and CDR2 is YFSETQ. The V and J ends lost 4 bases and 2 bases, in that order; junction bases with no gene match: 2. There are 14 residues in the CDR3. The CDR3 region has the DNA TGCGCCAGCAGCCTTAGCGGGGGGGCCTACGAGCAGTACGTC. Residues: CASSLSGGAYEQYV.

The chain employs TRBV4-3 and TRBJ2-1; D not certain. This CDR3 is 12 amino acids long. Germline CDR1 reads LGHNA; CDR2 reads YSLEER. V lost 0 bases to trimming and J lost 8 bases, with 5 bases between them. In nucleotides, the CDR3 is TGCGCCAGCAGCCAAGATGTCCATGAGCAGTTCTTC. Its translation: CASSQDVHEQFF.